This T cell receptor (beta chain) is drawn from a study of T cells in tumors after PD-1 blockade (dated by TCRdb to between 2018 and 2020). Looking at the study overall: Patients were excluded if they had prior checkpoint blockade, use of systemic immunosuppressants, or recent radiotherapy or other anti-cancer therapy within 4 weeks. Bulk TCR sequencing was performed on 10 to 11 peripheral blood samples from about five patients to compare blood and tumor clonotypes. An average of roughly 110,000 TCR templates (range about 24,679-270,000) and 36,536 unique clonotypes was obtained for peripheral blood samples. RECIST version 1.1 was used to evaluate clinical response. A subset of patients also received ongoing daily vismodegib 150 mg during anti-PD-1 treatment. Paired single-cell RNA and TCR sequencing was done in the study on site-matched tumors from patients with BCC or SCC, both before and after anti-PD-1 therapy. Patients were treated with either pembrolizumab 200 mg every 3 weeks or cemiplimab 350 mg every 2 weeks. Broader findings and caveats from the paper: About 39% of tumor TCR clonotypes were found in blood, and some novel exhausted tumor clones appeared in pre-treatment blood, suggesting peripheral recruitment. Where the novel T cell clones came from was not determined, and possible sources could include lymphoid organs or rare unexpanded clones inside the tumor or in the tumor periphery.

The immunoSEQ platform was used for deep TCRbeta sequencing. Per the source publication's procedure: For further analysis, only productive rearrangements were exported out of the immunoSEQ Analyzer. Bulk TCRbeta clonotypes were assigned T cell phenotypes by matching to single-cell RNA+TCR-seq clones sharing the same TCRbeta sequence. Using bulk TCR sequencing data, clone enrichment in tumor was calculated by dividing a clone's tumor frequency by the same clone's PBMC frequency. GLIPH was used to sort TCRs into specificity groups, which are clusters of distinct TCRs that likely recognize common antigens through shared CDR3 motifs. TCRdb obtained this table from immuneACCESS and retained in-frame rearrangements with V and J assigned. These tables miss some clones; where compared with another copy, unresolved V genes account for less than half of the shortfall, and the remainder is unexplained. D and trimming were read from the DNA, whereas the V and J calls and clone size are those reported in that table. This sample is represented by more than 50,000 clones; around two thirds of them were singletons. Jointly, the top ten make up 4.7% of the sample.

In light of the paper, this sample's time point label describes: after anti-PD-1 therapy. For bulk TCRbeta sequencing, genomic DNA was extracted from tumor biopsies or peripheral blood, and input amounts ranged from 616 ng to 6,004 ng. All patients had histologically proven advanced or metastatic basal or squamous cell carcinoma and were poor candidates for surgical resection. Of the roughly 12 patients in the basal cell carcinoma cohort, several underwent bulk tumor TCR sequencing. Taken from cysteine to phenylalanine, the CDR3 has 13 residues. Here the CDR3 DNA is all that survives: 39 bases in frame from base 1. CDR1 and CDR2 are read off the germline V gene (reference sequence) as DFQATT and SNEGSKA. V is cut by 3 bases and J by 5 bases, and the space between the germline ends is 11 bases. On this clone: Its antigen is still unknown. The sample holds no much larger clone one base away, and base qualities are not on file.

This receptor was obtained from a human donor with basal cell carcinoma. Recombination linked TRBV20-1 to TRBJ1-3, with the D gene not confidently named. The sequencing used PBMCs, collected after anti-PD-1 treatment. The CDR3 sequence is CSASTQERNTIYF. The DNA is as follows: TGCAGTGCTAGTACCCAGGAGAGAAACACCATATATTTT.